These 8 T cell receptor beta chains were sequenced from one sample in a study of T cells in Graves' hyperthyroidism and ophthalmopathy. Amplified TCR beta CDR3 regions derived from RNA transcripts. HTBI primers were used for first-round RT-PCR of the TCR CDR3. Each CDR3 protein gets one entry after TCRdb re-called the multiplex PCR reads with MiXCR. The data show about 180,000 distinct CDR3 sequences, over 7.5% seen once. Material for sequencing was blood. These receptors were taken from a young woman with Graves' hyperthyroidism that later progressed to Graves' ophthalmopathy.

This clonotype occurred many times. This chain connects TRBV20-1 to TRBJ2-7; possibly TRBD1 for D (5 bases). The germline gives CDR1 DFQATT, CDR2 SNEGSKA (reference sequence). This CDR3 is 15 amino acids long. Trimming removed 4 bases from V and 2 bases from J, with 18 bases in between. The CDR3 bases are TGCAGTGCTACACAAATCCAGGGAAATCCCTACGAGCAGTACTTC. Its translation is CSATQIQGNPYEQYF.

At least ten counts were recorded for this clonotype. J is TRBJ1-1 and V is TRBV29-1; TRBD1 is a possible D gene (5 bases). Germline CDR1 and CDR2: SQVTM and ANQGSEA. The CDR3 is 12 residues long. V lost 4 bases and J lost 6, with 12 bases in between. CDR3 amino acids: CSVVSGRAEAFF. CDR3 bases: TGCAGCGTTGTGTCAGGGAGGGCTGAAGCTTTCTTT.

The chain uses TRBV20-1 and TRBJ2-5; D gene unclear. The V gene's germline CDR1 is DFQATT and CDR2 SNEGSKA (reference sequence). Trimming removed 3 bases from V and 0 bases from J, with 11 bases in between. The CDR3 consists of 14 residues. The CDR3 DNA reads TGCAGTGCTAGCAGCTTTGCCGACCAAGAGACCCAGTACTTC. It encodes CSASSFADQETQYF.

The table lists this clonotype with many counts. The rearrangement joins TRBV11-2 to TRBJ1-2, with TRBD1 identical over 9 bases. The germline V gene encodes CDR1 SGHAT and CDR2 FQNNGV. There are 15 residues in the CDR3. V was pared by 5 bases and J by 13 bases, with 17 bases of the junction left unmatched. In DNA, the CDR3 is TGTGCCAGCAGCCGCGGGACAGGGTTCATCTATGGTTGCACCTTC. This sequence encodes CASSRGTGFIYGCTF.

A note on this clonotype: The junction departs from the called germline gene at one end, perhaps through a read error. The rearrangement uses TRBV5-4 and TRBJ2-1; no definite D call. Germline V gene sequence: CDR1 SGHNT, CDR2 YYREEE (reference sequence). This CDR3 contains 14 residues. CDR3 region: CASSLGETYTEQFF. The CDR3 bases are TGTGCCAGCAGCTTGGGGGAAACCTACACTGAGCAGTTCTTC.

This clonotype was seen repeatedly, ten times or more. The V and J genes are TRBV12-5 and TRBJ2-2, with 8 bases that match TRBD2. The length of the CDR3 is 16 residues. Trimming took 2 bases from V and 3 from J; bases not matched to a gene: 5. Germline assignment: CDR1 LGHNT and CDR2 FRNRAP. CDR3 in DNA: TGTGCTAGTGGTTTGATAAGCGGGAGATACACCGGGGAGCTGTTTTTT. Protein product: CASGLISGRYTGELFF.

This clonotype was recorded many times. V is TRBV6-2 or TRBV6-3 and J is TRBJ1-1, with a weak D call TRBD1 (5 bases). Trimming left V 4 bases short and J 1 base short, with 10 bases between. The CDR3 contains 14 residues. Germline CDR1 MNHEY, CDR2 SVGEGT. The CDR3 reads CASSLVDRNTEAFF. CDR3 nucleotide sequence: TGTGCCAGCAGTTTGGTCGACAGGAACACTGAAGCTTTCTTT.

This clonotype came up many times. The chain couples TRBV12-3 or TRBV12-4 to TRBJ1-1; no definite D call. Trimming removed 6 bases from V and 3 bases from J, with 8 bases in between. The CDR3 is made up of 12 amino acids. Here the CDR3 reads CASRNSYTEAFF. CDR3 sequence (DNA): TGTGCCAGCAGAAACTCCTACACTGAAGCTTTCTTT.